This T cell receptor (beta chain) was obtained from a study of blood T cell repertoires in COVID-19. The CDR3 is made up of 13 amino acids. The ends were cut back, 1 base at V and 5 bases at J, with 9 bases in the middle. The V gene's germline CDR1 is KGHSH and CDR2 LQKENI. Method: immunoSEQ multiplex PCR; TCRdb's copy keeps in-frame clones and lacks some. The profile covers some 330,000 clones, with about 92% appearing a single time and less than 20% taken by the ten largest. The chain carries TRBV18 and TRBJ2-7, with a possible D match to TRBD1 (5 bases). The sequence was obtained from a woman in her 30s who had recovered from COVID-19. The sample consisted of PBMCs or T cells enriched from blood (not recorded which). CDR3 nucleotides: TGTGCCAGCTCACCACGCCAGGGTCACGAGCAGTACTTC. It is translated as CASSPRQGHEQYF.